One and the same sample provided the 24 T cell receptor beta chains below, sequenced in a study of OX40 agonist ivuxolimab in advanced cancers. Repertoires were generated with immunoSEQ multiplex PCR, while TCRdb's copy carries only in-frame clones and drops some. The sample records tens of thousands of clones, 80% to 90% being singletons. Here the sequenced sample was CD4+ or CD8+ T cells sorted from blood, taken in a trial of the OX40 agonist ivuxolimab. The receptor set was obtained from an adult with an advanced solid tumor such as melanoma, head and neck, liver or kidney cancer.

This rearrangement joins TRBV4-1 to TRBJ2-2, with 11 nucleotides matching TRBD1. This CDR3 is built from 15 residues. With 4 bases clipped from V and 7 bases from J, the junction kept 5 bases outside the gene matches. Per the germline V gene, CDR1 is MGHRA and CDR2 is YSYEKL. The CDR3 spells CASSRGQGAVGELFF. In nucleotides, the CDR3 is TGCGCCAGCAGCCGTGGACAGGGGGCTGTCGGGGAGCTGTTTTTT.

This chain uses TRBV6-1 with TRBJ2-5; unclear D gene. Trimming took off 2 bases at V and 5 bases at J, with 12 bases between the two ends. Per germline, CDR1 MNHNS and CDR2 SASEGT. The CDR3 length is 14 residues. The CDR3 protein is CASSEISGFETQYF. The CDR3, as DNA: TGTGCCAGCAGTGAAATTTCCGGGTTTGAGACCCAGTACTTC.

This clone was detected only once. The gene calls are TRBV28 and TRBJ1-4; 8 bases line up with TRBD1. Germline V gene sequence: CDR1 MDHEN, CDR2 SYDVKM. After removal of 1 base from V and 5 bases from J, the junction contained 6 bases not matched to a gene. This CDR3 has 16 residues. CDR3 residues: CASSLYDRGRNEKLFF. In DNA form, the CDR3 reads TGTGCCAGCAGTTTATACGACAGGGGTCGGAATGAAAAACTGTTTTTT.

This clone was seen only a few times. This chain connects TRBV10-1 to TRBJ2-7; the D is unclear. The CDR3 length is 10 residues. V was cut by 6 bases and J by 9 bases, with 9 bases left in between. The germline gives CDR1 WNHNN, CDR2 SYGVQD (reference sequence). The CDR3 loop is CASRGGGQYF. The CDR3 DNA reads TGCGCCAGCAGGGGCGGCGGGCAGTACTTC.

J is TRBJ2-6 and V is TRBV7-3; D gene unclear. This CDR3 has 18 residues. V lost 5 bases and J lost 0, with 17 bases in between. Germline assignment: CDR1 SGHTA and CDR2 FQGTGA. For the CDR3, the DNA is TGTGCCAGCAGCCCAATAGGTGCCCATCTCTCTGGGGCCAACGTCCTGACTTTC. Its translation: CASSPIGAHLSGANVLTF.

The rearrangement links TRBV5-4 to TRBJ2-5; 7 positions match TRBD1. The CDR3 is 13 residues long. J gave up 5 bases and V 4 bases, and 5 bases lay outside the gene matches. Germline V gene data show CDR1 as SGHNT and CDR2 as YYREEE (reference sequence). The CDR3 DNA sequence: TGTGCCAGCAGCGAGGGACAGATCGAGACCCAGTACTTC. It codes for CASSEGQIETQYF.

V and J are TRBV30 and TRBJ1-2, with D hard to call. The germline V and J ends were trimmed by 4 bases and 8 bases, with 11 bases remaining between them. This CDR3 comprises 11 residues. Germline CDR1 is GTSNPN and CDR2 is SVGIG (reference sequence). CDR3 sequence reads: CAWISPRGYTF. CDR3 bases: TGTGCCTGGATCTCGCCCCGCGGCTACACCTTC.

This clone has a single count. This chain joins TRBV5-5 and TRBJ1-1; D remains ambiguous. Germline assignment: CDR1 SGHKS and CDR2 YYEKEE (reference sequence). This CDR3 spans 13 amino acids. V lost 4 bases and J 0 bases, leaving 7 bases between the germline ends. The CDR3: CASSVFMNTEAFF. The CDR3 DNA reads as TGTGCCAGCAGCGTTTTTATGAACACTGAAGCTTTCTTT.

DNA for the CDR3: TGTGCCAGCAGCTTGGATCTCAGGGTGGGGGGCACAGATACGCAGTATTTT. Encoded protein: CASSLDLRVGGTDTQYF. The chain employs TRBV5-8 and TRBJ2-3, with D perhaps TRBD1 or TRBD2 (5 bases each). The V gene lost 0 bases and the J gene lost 1 base, with 15 bases spanning the gap. The CDR3 consists of 17 residues. Germline CDR1 and CDR2: SGHTS and YDEGEE.

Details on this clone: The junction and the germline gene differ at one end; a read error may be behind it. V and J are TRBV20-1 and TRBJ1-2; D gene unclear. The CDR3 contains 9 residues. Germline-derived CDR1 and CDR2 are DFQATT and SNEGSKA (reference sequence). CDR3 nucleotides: TGCAGTGCTAGAGATATTTCCGGGTTC. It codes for CSARDISGF.

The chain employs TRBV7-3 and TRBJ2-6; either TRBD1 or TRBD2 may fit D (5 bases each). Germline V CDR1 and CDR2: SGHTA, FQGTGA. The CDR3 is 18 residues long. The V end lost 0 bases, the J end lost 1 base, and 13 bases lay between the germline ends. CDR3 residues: CASSLTGTEISGANVLTF. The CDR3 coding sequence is TGTGCCAGCAGCTTAACAGGGACGGAAATATCTGGGGCCAACGTCCTGACTTTC.

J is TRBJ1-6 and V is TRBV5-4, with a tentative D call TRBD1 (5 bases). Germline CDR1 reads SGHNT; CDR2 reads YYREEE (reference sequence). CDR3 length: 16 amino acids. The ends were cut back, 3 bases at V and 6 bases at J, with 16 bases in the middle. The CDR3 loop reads CASSSERGFSNSPLHF. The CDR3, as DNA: TGTGCCAGCAGCTCGGAGAGGGGTTTTTCTAATTCACCCCTCCACTTT.

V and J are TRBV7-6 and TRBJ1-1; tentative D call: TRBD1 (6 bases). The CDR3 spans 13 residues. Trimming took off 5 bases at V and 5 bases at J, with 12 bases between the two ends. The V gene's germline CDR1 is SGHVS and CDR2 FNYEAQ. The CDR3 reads CASSVTRGTEAFF. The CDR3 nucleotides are TGTGCCAGCAGCGTAACCAGGGGAACTGAAGCTTTCTTT. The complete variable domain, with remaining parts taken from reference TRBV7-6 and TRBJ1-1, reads GAGVSQSPRYKVTKRGQDVALRCDPISGHVSLYWYRQALGQGPEFLTYFNYEAQQDKSGLPNDRFSAERPEGSISTLTIQRTEQRDSAMYRCASSVTRGTEAFFGQGTRLTVV.

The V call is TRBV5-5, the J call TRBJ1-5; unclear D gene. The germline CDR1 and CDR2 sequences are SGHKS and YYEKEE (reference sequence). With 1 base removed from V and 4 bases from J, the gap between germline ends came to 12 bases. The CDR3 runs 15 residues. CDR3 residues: CASSLYPQANQPQHF. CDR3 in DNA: TGTGCCAGCAGCTTGTATCCCCAGGCGAATCAGCCCCAGCATTTT.

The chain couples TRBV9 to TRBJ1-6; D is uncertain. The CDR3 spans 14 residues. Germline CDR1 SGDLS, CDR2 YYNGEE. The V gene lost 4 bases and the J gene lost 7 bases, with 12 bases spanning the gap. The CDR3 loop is CASSPDPRNSPLHF. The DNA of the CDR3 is TGTGCCAGCAGCCCCGATCCGAGGAATTCACCCCTCCACTTT.

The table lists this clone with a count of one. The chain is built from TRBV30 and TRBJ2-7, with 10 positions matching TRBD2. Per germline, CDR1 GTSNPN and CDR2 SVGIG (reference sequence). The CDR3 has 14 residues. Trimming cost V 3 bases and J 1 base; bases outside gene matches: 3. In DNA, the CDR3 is TGTGCCTGGAGAAGGACTAGCGGATCCTACGAGCAGTACTTC. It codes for CAWRRTSGSYEQYF.

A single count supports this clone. CDR3 DNA sequence: TGTGCCAGCAGCTTGGGCGTGACAGGGGGCTACGAGCAGTACGTC. This encodes CASSLGVTGGYEQYV. The J gene is TRBJ2-7, the V gene TRBV5-6; 9 nucleotides agree with TRBD1. The CDR3 contains 15 residues. Germline CDR1 and CDR2: SGHDT and YYEEEE. V dropped 0 bases and J dropped 3; count of bases not matched to a gene: 4.

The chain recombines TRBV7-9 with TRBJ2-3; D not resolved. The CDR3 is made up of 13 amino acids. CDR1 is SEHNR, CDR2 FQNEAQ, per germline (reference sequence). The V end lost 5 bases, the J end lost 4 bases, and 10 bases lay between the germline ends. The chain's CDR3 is CASSPKGPDTQYF. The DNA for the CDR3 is TGTGCCAGCAGCCCCAAGGGTCCAGATACGCAGTATTTT. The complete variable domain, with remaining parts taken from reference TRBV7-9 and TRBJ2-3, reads DTGVSQNPRHKITKRGQNVTFRCDPISEHNRLYWYRQTLGQGPEFLTYFQNEAQLEKSRLLSDRFSAERPKGSFSTLEIQRTEQGDSAMYLCASSPKGPDTQYFGPGTRLTVL.

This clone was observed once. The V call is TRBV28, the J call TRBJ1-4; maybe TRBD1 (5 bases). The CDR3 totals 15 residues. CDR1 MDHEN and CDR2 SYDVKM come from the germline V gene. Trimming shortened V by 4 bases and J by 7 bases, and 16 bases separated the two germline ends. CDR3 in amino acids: CASSSPGRTTEKLFF. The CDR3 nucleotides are TGTGCCAGCAGTTCCCCGGGACGTACAACTGAAAAACTGTTTTTT. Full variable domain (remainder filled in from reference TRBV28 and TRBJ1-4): DVKVTQSSRYLVKRTGEKVFLECVQDMDHENMFWYRQDPGLGLRLIYFSYDVKMKEKGDIPEGYSVSREKKERFSLILESASTNQTSMYLCASSSPGRTTEKLFFGSGTQLSVL.

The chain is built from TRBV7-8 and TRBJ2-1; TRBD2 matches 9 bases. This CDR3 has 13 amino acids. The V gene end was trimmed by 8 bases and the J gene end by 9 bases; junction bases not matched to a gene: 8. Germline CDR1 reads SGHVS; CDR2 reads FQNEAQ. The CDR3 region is CASRGGAWGEQFF. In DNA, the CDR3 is TGTGCCAGCCGCGGGGGGGCCTGGGGTGAGCAGTTCTTC. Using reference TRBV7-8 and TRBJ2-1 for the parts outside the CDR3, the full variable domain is GAGVSQSPRYKVAKRGQDVALRCDPISGHVSLFWYQQALGQGPEFLTYFQNEAQLDKSGLPSDRFFAERPEGSVSTLKIQRTQQEDSAVYLCASRGGAWGEQFFGPGTRLTVL.

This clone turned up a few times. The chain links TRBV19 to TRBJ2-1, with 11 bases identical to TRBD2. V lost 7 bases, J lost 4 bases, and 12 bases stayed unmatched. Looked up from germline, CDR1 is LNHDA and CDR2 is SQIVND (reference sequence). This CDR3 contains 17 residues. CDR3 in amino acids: CASKVGTSGSPYNEQFF. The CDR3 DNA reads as TGTGCCAGTAAGGTCGGGACTAGCGGATCACCTTACAATGAGCAGTTCTTC.

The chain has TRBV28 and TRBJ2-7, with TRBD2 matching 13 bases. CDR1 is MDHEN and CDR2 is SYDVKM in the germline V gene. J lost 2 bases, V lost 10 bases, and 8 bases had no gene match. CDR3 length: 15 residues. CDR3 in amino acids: CAITPGLAGTYEQYF. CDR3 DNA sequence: TGTGCCATCACCCCGGGACTAGCGGGGACCTACGAGCAGTACTTC.

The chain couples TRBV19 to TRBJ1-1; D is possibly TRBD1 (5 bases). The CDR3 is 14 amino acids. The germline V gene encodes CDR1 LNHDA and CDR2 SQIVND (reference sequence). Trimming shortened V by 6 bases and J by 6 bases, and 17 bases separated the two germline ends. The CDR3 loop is CASSLGAGVPEAFF. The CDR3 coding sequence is TGTGCCAGTAGCCTTGGGGCCGGGGTCCCTGAAGCTTTCTTT.

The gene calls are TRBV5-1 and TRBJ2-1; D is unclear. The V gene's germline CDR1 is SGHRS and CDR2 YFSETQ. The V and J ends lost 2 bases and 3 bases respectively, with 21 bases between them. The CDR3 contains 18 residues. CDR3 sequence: CASSLGSSSTLFYNEQFF. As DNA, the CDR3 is TGCGCCAGCAGCTTAGGGTCGAGCAGCACCCTCTTCTACAATGAGCAGTTCTTC.